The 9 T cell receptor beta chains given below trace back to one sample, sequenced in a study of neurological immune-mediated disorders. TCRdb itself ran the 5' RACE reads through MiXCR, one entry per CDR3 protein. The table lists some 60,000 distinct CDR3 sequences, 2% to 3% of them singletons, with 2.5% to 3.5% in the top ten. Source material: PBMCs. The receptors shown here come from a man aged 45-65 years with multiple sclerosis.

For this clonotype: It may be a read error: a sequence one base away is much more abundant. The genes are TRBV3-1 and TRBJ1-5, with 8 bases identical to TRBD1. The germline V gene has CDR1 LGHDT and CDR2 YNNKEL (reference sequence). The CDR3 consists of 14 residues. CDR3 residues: CASSETGVNQHQHF. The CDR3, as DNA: TGTGCCAGCAGCGAGACAGGGGTCAATCAGCACCAGCATTTT.

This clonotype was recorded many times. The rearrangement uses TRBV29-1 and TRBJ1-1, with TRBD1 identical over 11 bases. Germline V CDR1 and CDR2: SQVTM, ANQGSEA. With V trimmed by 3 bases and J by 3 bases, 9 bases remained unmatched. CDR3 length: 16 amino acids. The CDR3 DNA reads TGCAGCGTTGATTTTGGGGAGGGACAGGGGGACACTGAAGCTTTCTTT. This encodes CSVDFGEGQGDTEAFF. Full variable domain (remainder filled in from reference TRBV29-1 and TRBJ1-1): SAVISQKPSRDICQRGTSLTIQCQVDSQVTMMFWYRQQPGQSLTLIATANQGSEATYESGFVIDKFPISRPNLTFSTLTVSNMSPEDSSIYLCSVDFGEGQGDTEAFFGQGTRLTVV.

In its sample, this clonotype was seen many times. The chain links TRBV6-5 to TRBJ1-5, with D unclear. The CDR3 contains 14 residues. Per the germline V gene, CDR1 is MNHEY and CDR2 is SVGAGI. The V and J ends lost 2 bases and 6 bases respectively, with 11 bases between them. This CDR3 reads CASSYAAVGQPQHF. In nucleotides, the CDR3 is TGTGCCAGCAGTTACGCGGCTGTAGGTCAGCCCCAGCATTTT.

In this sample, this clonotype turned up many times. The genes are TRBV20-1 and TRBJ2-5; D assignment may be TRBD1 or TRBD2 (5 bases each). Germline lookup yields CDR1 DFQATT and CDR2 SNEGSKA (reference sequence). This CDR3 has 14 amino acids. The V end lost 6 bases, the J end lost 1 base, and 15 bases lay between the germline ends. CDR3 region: CSARPGTSQETQYF. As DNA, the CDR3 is TGCAGTGCCCGACCCGGGACGAGCCAAGAGACCCAGTACTTC.

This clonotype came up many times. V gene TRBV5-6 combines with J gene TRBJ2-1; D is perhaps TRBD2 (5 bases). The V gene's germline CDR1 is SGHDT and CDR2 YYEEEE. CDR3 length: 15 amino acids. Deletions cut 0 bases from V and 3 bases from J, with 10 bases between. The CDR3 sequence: CASSLGTPNYNEQFF. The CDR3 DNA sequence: TGTGCCAGCAGCTTGGGGACTCCGAACTACAATGAGCAGTTCTTC. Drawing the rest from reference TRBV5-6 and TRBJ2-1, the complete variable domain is DAGVTQSPTHLIKTRGQQVTLRCSPKSGHDTVSWYQQALGQGPQFIFQYYEEEERQRGNFPDRFSGHQFPNYSSELNVNALLLGDSALYLCASSLGTPNYNEQFFGPGTRLTVL.

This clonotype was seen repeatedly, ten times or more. The CDR3 DNA reads as TGCAGTGCTCCCGAATACGGCCCCTGGGGGACAGATACGCAGTATTTT. It is translated as CSAPEYGPWGTDTQYF. This rearrangement joins TRBV20-1 to TRBJ2-3, with D perhaps given as TRBD1 or TRBD2 (5 bases each). Looked up from germline, CDR1 is DFQATT and CDR2 is SNEGSKA (reference sequence). The CDR3 loop spans 16 amino acids. V lost 5 bases and J lost 3, with 21 bases in between.

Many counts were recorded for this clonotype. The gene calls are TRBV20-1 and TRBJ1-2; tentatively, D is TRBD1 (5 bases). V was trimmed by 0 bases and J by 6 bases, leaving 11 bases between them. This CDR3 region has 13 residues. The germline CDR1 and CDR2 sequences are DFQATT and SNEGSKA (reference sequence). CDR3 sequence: CSARDWGGDGYTF. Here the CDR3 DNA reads TGCAGTGCTAGAGATTGGGGGGGAGATGGCTACACCTTC.

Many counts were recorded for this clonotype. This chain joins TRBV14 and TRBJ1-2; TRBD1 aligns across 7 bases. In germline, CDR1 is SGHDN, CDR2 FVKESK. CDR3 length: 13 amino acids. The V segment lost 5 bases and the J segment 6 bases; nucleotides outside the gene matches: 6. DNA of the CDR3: TGTGCCAGCAGCGTAAAGACAGGGCATGGCTACACCTTC. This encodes CASSVKTGHGYTF.

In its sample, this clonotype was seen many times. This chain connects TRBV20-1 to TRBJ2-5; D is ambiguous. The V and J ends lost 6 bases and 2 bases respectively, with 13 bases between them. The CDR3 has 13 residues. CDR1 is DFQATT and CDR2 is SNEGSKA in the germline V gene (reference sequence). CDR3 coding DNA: TGCAGTGCCTCGCGCCAGCTACAAGAGACCCAGTACTTC. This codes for CSASRQLQETQYF.